This T cell receptor (beta chain) was recorded in a study of blood T cell repertoires in COVID-19. Overall study context: There were acute and convalescent COVID-19 samples, and they came from the United States, Italy and Spain. PBMCs, B-cell-depleted T cells, or T cells provided the cDNA or gDNA that made up the material.

Methods used by the authors: Amplification from reference gene primers served as the basis for estimated nucleated cell counts. This table comes from immunoSEQ multiplex PCR, and its TCRdb copy is limited to in-frame clones, with some not included. The DNA was the basis for D and trimming; V, J and clone size are from that table. Here the sample spans 60,000 to 80,000 clones, around nine tenths being singletons. Germline CDR1 and CDR2: SNHLY and FYNNEI. The CDR3 loop spans 15 amino acids. Trimming pared 6 bases from V and 4 bases from J, leaving 18 bases between. The sequence came from a man aged 65-85 years with acute or convalescent COVID-19. Material for sequencing was peripheral blood. The V call is TRBV2, the J call TRBJ2-5, with D possibly TRBD1 on 6 matching bases. CDR3 region: CASRERGILGETQYF. For the CDR3, the DNA is TGTGCCAGCAGAGAAAGGGGGATCCTTGGAGAGACCCAGTACTTC. Together with reference TRBV2 and TRBJ2-5, the CDR3 gives the full variable domain: EPEVTQTPSHQVTQMGQEVILRCVPISNHLYFYWYRQILGQKVEFLVSFYNNEISEKSEIFDDQFSVERPDGSNFTLKIRSTKLEDSAMYFCASRERGILGETQYFGPGTRLLVL.